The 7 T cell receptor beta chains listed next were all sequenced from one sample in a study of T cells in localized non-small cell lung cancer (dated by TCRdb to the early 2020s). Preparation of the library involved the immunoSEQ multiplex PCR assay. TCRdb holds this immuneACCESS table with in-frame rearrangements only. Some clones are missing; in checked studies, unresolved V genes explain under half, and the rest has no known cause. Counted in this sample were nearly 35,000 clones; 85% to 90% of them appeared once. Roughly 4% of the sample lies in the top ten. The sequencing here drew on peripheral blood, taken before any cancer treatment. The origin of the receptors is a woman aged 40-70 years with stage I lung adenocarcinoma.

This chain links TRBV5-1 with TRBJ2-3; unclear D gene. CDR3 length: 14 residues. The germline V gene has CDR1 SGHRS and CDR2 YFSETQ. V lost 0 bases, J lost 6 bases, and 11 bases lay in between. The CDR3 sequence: CASSLAILADTQYF. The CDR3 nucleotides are TGCGCCAGCAGCTTGGCCATACTTGCGGATACGCAGTATTTT.

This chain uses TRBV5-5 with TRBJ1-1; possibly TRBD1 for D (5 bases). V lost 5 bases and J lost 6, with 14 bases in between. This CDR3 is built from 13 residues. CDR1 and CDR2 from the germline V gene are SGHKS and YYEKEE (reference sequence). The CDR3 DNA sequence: TGTGCCAGCAGTCTTGGGGGTGGGGCTGAAGCTTTCTTT. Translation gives CASSLGGGAEAFF.

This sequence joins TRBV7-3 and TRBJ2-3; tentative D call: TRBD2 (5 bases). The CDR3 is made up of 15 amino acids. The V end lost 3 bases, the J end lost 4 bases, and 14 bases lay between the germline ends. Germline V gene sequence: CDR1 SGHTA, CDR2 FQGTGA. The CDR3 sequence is CASSFSTSLADTQYF. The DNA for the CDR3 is TGTGCCAGCAGCTTTAGCACTAGTCTCGCAGATACGCAGTATTTT.

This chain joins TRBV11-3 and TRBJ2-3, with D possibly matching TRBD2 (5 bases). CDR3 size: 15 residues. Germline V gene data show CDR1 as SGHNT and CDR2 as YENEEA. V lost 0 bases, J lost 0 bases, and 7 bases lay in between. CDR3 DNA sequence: TGTGCCAGCAGCTTAGAGGGCGGGAGCACAGATACGCAGTATTTT. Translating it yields CASSLEGGSTDTQYF.

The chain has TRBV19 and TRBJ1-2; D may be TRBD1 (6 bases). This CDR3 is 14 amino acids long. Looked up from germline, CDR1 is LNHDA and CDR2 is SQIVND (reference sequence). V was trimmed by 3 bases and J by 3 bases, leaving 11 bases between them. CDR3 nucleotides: TGTGCCAGTAGTATGGGCAGGGGAGACTATGGCTACACCTTC. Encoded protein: CASSMGRGDYGYTF.

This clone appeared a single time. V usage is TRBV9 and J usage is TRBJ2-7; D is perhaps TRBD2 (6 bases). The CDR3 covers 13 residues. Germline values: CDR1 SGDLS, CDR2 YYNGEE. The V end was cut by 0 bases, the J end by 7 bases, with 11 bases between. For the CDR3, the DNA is TGTGCCAGCAGCGTAGTACATCGGGGGGAGCAGTACTTC. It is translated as CASSVVHRGEQYF.

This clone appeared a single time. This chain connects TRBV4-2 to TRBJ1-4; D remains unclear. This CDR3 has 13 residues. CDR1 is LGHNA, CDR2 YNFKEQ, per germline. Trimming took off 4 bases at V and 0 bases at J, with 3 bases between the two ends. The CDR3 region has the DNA TGTGCCAGCAGCCCGGCAACTAATGAAAAACTGTTTTTT. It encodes CASSPATNEKLFF.